This is a list of T cell receptor beta chains from one sample in a study of T-cell reconstitution after alpha-beta-depleted transplantation in children. TCRdb re-derived calls from the PCR reads in MiXCR, one entry per CDR3 protein. Of 250,000 to 300,000 distinct CDR3 sequences listed, roughly a tenth are singletons. The starting material was PBMCs, obtained before TCRalphabeta/CD19-depleted stem cell transplant. These receptors were collected from a boy younger than two with acute myeloid leukemia, due to receive a stem cell transplant. CDR3s include the opening cysteine and the closing phenylalanine or tryptophan.

>TRBV27
CASSARLGPYEQYF
>TRBV21-1
CASSVLGGRAKNIQYF
>TRBV5-4
CASSVPGLASSSYEQYF
>TRBV27
CASSRKQVGYGYTF
>TRBV18
CASSPRVHGNTEAFF
>TRBV12-3/TRBV12-4
CASSYQRGAGEQFF
>TRBV4-3
CASSQGAQDGELFF
>TRBV6-5
CASSYGGSTDTQYF
>TRBV29-1
CSVKATGIVTEAFF
>TRBV5-5
CASSHRQSSLYNEQFF
>TRBV6-5
CASSYHDRSQETQYF
>TRBV29-1
CSVDILDSSPDTQYF
>TRBV7-9
CASSGGINEKLFF
>TRBV6-2/TRBV6-3
CASSYSNQWGPGLGHAAQYF
>TRBV7-9
CASSSGQSYEQYF
>TRBV20-1
CSARQGASTDTQYF
>TRBV6-5
CASSYKGMNTEAFF
>TRBV20-1
CSASTGFPRDNEQFF
>TRBV9
CASSAISRDRGYNEQFF
>TRBV5-1
CASRWGVTNEKLFF
>TRBV27
CASSSVSETQYF
>TRBV2
CASYLYEQYF
>TRBV4-2
CASSHEYSNQPQHF
>TRBV7-3
CASSSRHMISGGPSYEQYF
>TRBV5-1
CASSEPGQPNEKLFF
>TRBV18
CASSLKFRRLAGGRSTDTQYF
>TRBV20-1
CSARGGAGTGVLFEQYF
>TRBV7-9
CASSFPSGAGEQFF
>TRBV29-1
CSTARAPAQETQYF
>TRBV9
CASRPSGRANEQFF
>TRBV12-3/TRBV12-4
CASSFWGNIQYF
>TRBV7-9
CASSLRAVSSYNEQFF
>TRBV10-3
CAISEGILAGELFF
>TRBV20-1
CSASGQGINIQYF
>TRBV5-1
CASTSTEGPYNEQFF
>TRBV7-2
CASTRAGGYEQYF
>TRBV20-1
CSSVARRGLTYNEQFF
>TRBV28
CASSLFGRDTQYF
>TRBV2
CASRGGSGELFF
>TRBV29-1
CSVARMMNTEAFF
>TRBV23-1
CASSQPLRASGSRRAKNIQYF